Listed below are T cell receptor beta chains from one sample, sequenced in a study of shared clonotypes between healthy human individuals. Data came from immunoSEQ multiplex PCR; TCRdb stores just in-frame clones and leaves some out. This table has roughly 2 million clones, approximately 94% appearing once. Sequenced material: naive CD4+ T cells sorted from blood. These receptor sequences come from a man younger than 35 in good health. Both conserved end residues are part of each CDR3. The order of the fields is clone size, V gene, D gene, J gene, CDR3 protein, CDR3 DNA. D genes are given only for firm matches. Not all rows give a size; the values are once, few, many and, for expanded clones, a class.

size: once; V: TRBV5-4; D: TRBD2; J: TRBJ2-3; CDR3: CASSPGGAGGLDTQYF; DNA: TGTGCCAGCAGCCCCGGAGGAGCGGGGGGGTTAGATACGCAGTATTTT
size: .; V: TRBV30; D: .; J: TRBJ2-7; CDR3: CAWDSGIGEQYF; DNA: TGTGCCTGGGACTCAGGGATCGGCGAGCAGTACTTC
size: .; V: TRBV10-1; D: .; J: TRBJ2-1; CDR3: CASSESGRDNEQFF; DNA: TGCGCCAGCAGTGAGTCGGGAAGGGACAATGAGCAGTTCTTC
size: .; V: TRBV7-2; D: .; J: TRBJ2-6; CDR3: CASSPRIGGANVLTF; DNA: TGTGCCAGCAGCCCGAGGATAGGAGGGGCCAACGTCCTGACTTTC
size: .; V: TRBV5-1; D: .; J: TRBJ2-7; CDR3: CASSWMTASYEQYF; DNA: TGCGCCAGCAGCTGGATGACAGCTTCCTACGAGCAGTACTTC
size: .; V: TRBV7-2; D: TRBD2; J: TRBJ2-2; CDR3: CASSYFSGGNTGELFF; DNA: TGTGCCAGCAGCTACTTTTCGGGAGGAAACACCGGGGAGCTGTTTTTT
size: once; V: TRBV6-1; D: TRBD1; J: TRBJ1-1; CDR3: CASSGGGWTGGPEAFF; DNA: TGTGCCAGCAGTGGGGGCGGATGGACAGGGGGCCCTGAAGCTTTCTTT
size: .; V: TRBV7-2; D: .; J: TRBJ2-4; CDR3: CASSLDGLGKNIQYF; DNA: TGTGCCAGCAGCTTAGATGGACTGGGCAAAAACATTCAGTACTTC
size: .; V: TRBV29-1; D: TRBD2; J: TRBJ2-3; CDR3: CSVRGLAGSTDTQYF; DNA: TGCAGCGTTCGAGGACTAGCGGGCAGCACAGATACGCAGTATTTT
size: .; V: TRBV5-6; D: .; J: TRBJ2-2; CDR3: CASSRDLSNTGELFF; DNA: TGTGCCAGCAGCCGCGACTTATCCAACACCGGGGAGCTGTTTTTT
size: .; V: TRBV30; D: .; J: TRBJ1-4; CDR3: CAWRHKTTNEKLFF; DNA: TGTGCCTGGAGGCACAAAACAACTAATGAAAAACTGTTTTTT
size: once; V: TRBV6-6; D: .; J: TRBJ1-4; CDR3: CASSSTGPEKLFF; DNA: TGTGCCAGCAGCTCGACCGGCCCCGAAAAACTGTTTTTT
size: .; V: TRBV19; D: TRBD1; J: TRBJ1-4; CDR3: CASRPQGASFREKLFF; DNA: TGTGCCAGTCGCCCCCAGGGGGCGAGTTTTAGGGAAAAACTGTTTTTT
size: .; V: TRBV10-3; D: .; J: TRBJ1-3; CDR3: CAIMDSGNTIYF; DNA: TGTGCCATCATGGACAGCGGAAACACCATATATTTT
size: .; V: TRBV7-9; D: .; J: TRBJ2-5; CDR3: CASSPQGYQETQYF; DNA: TGTGCCAGCAGCCCACAGGGTTACCAAGAGACCCAGTACTTC
size: once; V: TRBV2; D: TRBD2; J: TRBJ2-3; CDR3: CASTGTSGRTDTQYF; DNA: TGTGCCAGCACAGGGACTAGCGGGAGAACAGATACGCAGTATTTT
size: .; V: TRBV4-2; D: .; J: TRBJ1-5; CDR3: CASSQEGFGQPQHF; DNA: TGTGCCAGCAGCCAAGAGGGGTTTGGTCAGCCCCAGCATTTT
size: .; V: TRBV2; D: TRBD1; J: TRBJ1-6; CDR3: CASSQTGGRSPLHF; DNA: TGTGCCAGCAGCCAAACAGGGGGGCGATCACCCCTCCACTTT
size: .; V: TRBV27; D: .; J: TRBJ2-7; CDR3: CASSLGAGSYEQYF; DNA: TGTGCCAGCAGTTTGGGGGCTGGCTCCTACGAGCAGTACTTC
size: once; V: TRBV5-1; D: .; J: TRBJ1-2; CDR3: CASSLVTVAAANGYTF; DNA: TGCGCCAGCAGCTTGGTTACAGTTGCCGCCGCCAATGGCTACACCTTC
size: .; V: TRBV5-1; D: .; J: TRBJ2-2; CDR3: CASSLGEATGELFF; DNA: TGCGCCAGCAGCTTAGGCGAGGCCACCGGGGAGCTGTTTTTT
size: .; V: TRBV7-2; D: .; J: TRBJ2-7; CDR3: CASSRDQILSEQYF; DNA: TGTGCCAGCAGCCGGGACCAGATCTTGAGCGAGCAGTACTTC
size: .; V: TRBV30; D: .; J: TRBJ1-2; CDR3: CAWSVRVSLPPGDYGYTF; DNA: TGTGCCTGGAGTGTACGTGTCAGCTTGCCTCCAGGCGACTATGGCTACACCTTC
size: .; V: TRBV5-4; D: TRBD2; J: TRBJ2-7; CDR3: CASSKPLLTGGNEQYF; DNA: TGTGCCAGCAGCAAGCCCCTTCTAACGGGGGGGAACGAGCAGTACTTC
size: .; V: TRBV30; D: .; J: TRBJ1-1; CDR3: CAWSVGMNTEAFF; DNA: TGTGCCTGGAGTGTCGGGATGAACACTGAAGCTTTCTTT
size: few; V: TRBV10-3; D: .; J: TRBJ1-3; CDR3: CAIESSGNTIYF; DNA: TGTGCCATTGAGAGCTCTGGAAACACCATATATTTT
size: once; V: TRBV18; D: .; J: TRBJ2-1; CDR3: CASSRGLARTGSYNEQFF; DNA: TGTGCCAGCTCGCGCGGGCTAGCCCGGACTGGCTCCTACAATGAGCAGTTCTTC
size: .; V: TRBV9; D: TRBD1; J: TRBJ1-2; CDR3: CASSVGGTGYANYGYTF; DNA: TGTGCCAGCAGCGTAGGGGGGACAGGGTACGCTAACTATGGCTACACCTTC